This T cell receptor beta chain was found in a study of long-term antiretroviral therapy in people with HIV (dated by TCRdb to between 2021 and 2024). About the full investigation: The earliest samples were collected approximately a decade before the 2015 WHO recommendation for immediate ART, a period when ART was typically delayed until CD4 counts fell. A retrospective serial study tested whether ART initiation and durable HIV suppression were associated with changes in peripheral blood TRB repertoire composition and diversity. A total of about 180 cryopreserved PBMC samples were contributed to the cohort by 30 adults with confirmed HIV infection, with samples collected serially over a mean of approximately six years (range 1-12). Among the 25 to 35 participants with HIV, approximately 10 were female. No cross-contamination during QIAcube processing was seen in test extractions of a monoclonal T-cell line run alongside around 30 polyclonal samples.

To note about this clone: Its specific antigen is unknown. No base-level quality is on record; no much larger clone is a single base apart.

V is reduced by 1 base and J by 7 bases, leaving a spacing of 8 bases between them. There are 14 amino acids in the CDR3, from cysteine to phenylalanine inclusive. The CDR3 DNA has 42 bases and is translated from base 1. According to the germline V gene, CDR1 reads SGHVS and CDR2 reads FNYEAQ. Inclusion was restricted to participants for whom at least one PBMC sample before ART initiation and at least two post-ART samples were available. All participants with HIV were treated in the United States of America. Before DNA extraction, cryopreserved samples of roughly 1-10 million PBMC were thawed and washed. At the time of the earliest PBMC sample, participants with HIV were aged between about 23 and 55 years. Per participant, PBMC samples came from 1-4 timepoints prior to ART initiation and 2-8 timepoints following ART initiation, for a median of 7 samples. Serial HIV viral load, CD4+ T-cell count, ART history and demographic data were obtained for every participant. Genomic DNA was extracted from unsorted PBMC with a Qiagen kit on a QIAcube, with processing performed in batches of 12 samples.

The full study reports these points: Because pre-ART samples had limited cell numbers, profiling was done on unsorted PBMC rather than on sorted CD4+ and CD8+ T cells. Expanded TRB clones identified before ART initiation dominated the repertoire at all time points, although this dominance fluctuated and declined in many PLHIV after ART. Because PBMC availability was limited, only the TCR beta chain was sequenced, with no alpha chain pairing. Samples dated from the mid-2000s to the late 2010s, and the ART regimens used may be less effective than current ones. Narrower CDR3 length ranges were observed in HIV repertoires than in controls, and an antigen-experienced repertoire with only a slight naive shift after ART was suggested by the network structure. Starting ART was linked to a significant rise in TRB diversity, yet even with long-term ART the diversity remained significantly lower than in transplant donor controls. No data were available on ART adherence, viral resistance or therapy changes, limiting inferences about post-ART repertoire changes.

Sequencing of the TRB variable region was done with the immunoSEQ hsTCRB v3.0 assay at survey level resolution. The target sequencing depth for TRB was 40,000-50,000 T-cell genomes per sample. An Illumina MiSeq with a v3 150-cycle kit was used to sequence the pooled TRB libraries. For the original study's pipeline: Repertoire analysis was performed in R inside a reproducible Nextflow workflow that covered QC, data transformation and analysis. Custom analyses were implemented in LymphoSeq2, an R package for AIRR-Seq data exploration. A few samples that yielded fewer than 5000 total TRB sequences were excluded, so that approximately 200 HIV repertoires were analyzed. Of the roughly 180 retained HIV repertoires, under 65 were collected before and more than 120 after ART initiation. Repertoires were downsampled to 5000 TRB nucleotide sequences, with summary statistics averaged over 100 downsampling iterations. Only TRB sequences with CDR3 regions of at least seven amino acids were retained for analysis. Diversity was measured with a Shannon entropy-derived clonality score and the Gini coefficient. Repertoire networks linked the top 5000 CDR3 amino acid sequences whenever two sequences differed by an edit distance of one. For TRB CDR3 amino acid sequences, GLIPH2 was used to predict antigen specificity groups and MHC restriction. To flag known associations with CMV, EBV, HIV or tissue antigens, CDR3 amino acid sequences were compared against VDJdb and McPAS-TCR. Pre-ART, post-ART and control groups were compared with Wilcoxon signed-rank tests and Holm-Bonferroni correction. TCRdb obtained this table from immuneACCESS and retained in-frame rearrangements with V and J assigned. These tables miss some clones; where compared with another copy, unresolved V genes account for less than half of the shortfall, and the remainder is unexplained. The D gene and trimming were derived from the DNA, and the V and J assignments and clone size from that table. This sample has about 40,000 clones in its table, and 86% of those were observed once. The ten largest clones add up to roughly 4% of the sample.

The chain is assembled from TRBV7-6 and TRBJ1-6, with no confident D gene call. Sequences were derived from unsorted PBMCs, sampled 1.2 years after starting antiretroviral therapy. The receptor was derived from a woman aged 45-65 years with HIV. DNA sequence: TGTGCCAGCAGCTTAGAACTCGGGAATTCACCCCTCCACTTT. Its translation reads: CASSLELGNSPLHF.